The 12 T cell receptor beta chains listed next were all sequenced from one sample in a study of CD8 T cells in Susac syndrome. After extraction with the RNeasy kit, roughly 0.45 to 1 ug of the RNA was reverse transcribed using random hexamers. Each CDR3 protein gets one entry after TCRdb re-called the immunoSEQ multiplex PCR reads with MiXCR. The sample carries hundreds of thousands of distinct CDR3 sequences, about 93% recorded once. Sequenced: CD8+ T cells from PBMCs. Receptors originate from a human donor with multiple sclerosis.

This clonotype was seen once. The chain recombines TRBV20-1 with TRBJ1-4; D perhaps matches TRBD1 (5 bases). The V end lost 3 bases, the J end lost 4 bases, and 12 bases lay between the germline ends. Looked up from germline, CDR1 is DFQATT and CDR2 is SNEGSKA (reference sequence). This CDR3 region has 14 residues. In DNA, the CDR3 is TGCAGTGCTAGGCGGTCAGGGTATAATGAAAAACTGTTTTTT. Protein sequence: CSARRSGYNEKLFF.

This clonotype came up a few times. The gene calls are TRBV7-6 and TRBJ2-6, with D perhaps TRBD1 (5 bases). The CDR3 has 18 amino acids. Between the trimmed V and J ends, which lost 2 bases and 0 bases, there was a span of 14 bases. Germline V gene lookup returns CDR1 SGHVS and CDR2 FNYEAQ. The CDR3 DNA reads TGTGCCAGCAGCTTATTATCCCAAACAGGCTCTGGGGCCAACGTCCTGACTTTC. This gives the protein CASSLLSQTGSGANVLTF.

The V gene is TRBV27, the J gene TRBJ2-1; TRBD2 is a possible D gene (6 bases). In germline, CDR1 is MNHEY, CDR2 SMNVEV (reference sequence). The CDR3 is made up of 13 amino acids. The germline V and J ends were trimmed by 1 base and 6 bases, with 7 bases remaining between them. CDR3 region: CASSLFGGNEQFF. DNA of the CDR3: TGTGCCAGCAGTTTATTCGGGGGCAATGAGCAGTTCTTC.

In nucleotides, the CDR3 is TGTGCCAGCAGTACCTTTCCAGGGGACATTCAGTACTTC. This codes for CASSTFPGDIQYF. The rearrangement links TRBV6-4 to TRBJ2-4; possibly TRBD1 for D (6 bases). The CDR3 is 13 residues long. The V gene's germline CDR1 is MRHNA and CDR2 SNTAGT. Trimming stripped 5 bases from V and 8 bases from J, with 13 bases between.

This clonotype has only a few counts. The V call is TRBV24-1, the J call TRBJ2-3; possibly TRBD2 for D (6 bases). The CDR3 covers 16 residues. Germline V lookup: CDR1 KGHDR, CDR2 SFDVKD. V lost 4 bases, J lost 3 bases, and 16 bases lay in between. CDR3 protein: CATSDPGLARTDTQYF. CDR3 bases: TGTGCCACCAGTGACCCGGGACTGGCGAGGACAGATACGCAGTATTTT.

The chain has TRBV20-1 and TRBJ2-7; 8 nucleotides align to TRBD1. Germline V gene lookup returns CDR1 DFQATT and CDR2 SNEGSKA (reference sequence). The CDR3 is 15 amino acids. V lost 3 bases to trimming and J lost 0 bases; unmatched junction nucleotides: 7. The CDR3 coding sequence is TGCAGTGCTAGCCCTCCGGGACAGGTCTCCTACGAGCAGTACTTC. This gives the protein CSASPPGQVSYEQYF.

The J gene is TRBJ2-5, the V gene TRBV20-1; the match to TRBD1 covers 7 bases. Losses at the gene ends were 7 bases for V and 3 bases for J; bases not matched to a gene: 5. In germline, CDR1 is DFQATT, CDR2 SNEGSKA (reference sequence). CDR3 length: 12 residues. The chain's CDR3 is CSGQGVEETQYF. CDR3 bases: TGCAGTGGTCAGGGGGTAGAAGAGACCCAGTACTTC.

This clonotype has just a few counts. V is TRBV5-1 and J is TRBJ2-7; TRBD2 agrees at 14 bases. Per the germline V gene, CDR1 is SGHRS and CDR2 is YFSETQ. The CDR3 runs to 21 residues. J gave up 5 bases and V 0 bases, and 19 bases lay outside the gene matches. CDR3 loop: CASSLAGVMTGTSGSTDEQYF. Written as DNA, the CDR3 is TGCGCCAGCAGCTTGGCCGGGGTGATGACCGGGACTAGCGGGAGTACGGACGAGCAGTACTTC.

The chain recombines TRBV18 with TRBJ1-5; the D gene is possibly TRBD1 (6 bases). Trimming removed 2 bases at V and 7 bases at J, with 15 bases between. Germline loops: CDR1 KGHSH, CDR2 LQKENI. This CDR3 region has 15 residues. Written as DNA, the CDR3 is TGTGCCAGCTCACCAGAACCAGGGGAGGTGCAGCCCCAGCATTTT. This translates into CASSPEPGEVQPQHF.

A few counts support this clonotype. This chain connects TRBV19 to TRBJ1-5, with D maybe TRBD1 (6 bases). Germline CDR1 reads LNHDA; CDR2 reads SQIVND (reference sequence). CDR3 length equals 15 residues. V was cut by 2 bases and J by 7 bases, with 15 bases left in between. The DNA for the CDR3 is TGTGCCAGTAGTATATTGGCAGGGGTTGGGCAGCCCCAGCATTTT. This translates into CASSILAGVGQPQHF.

This sequence joins TRBV28 and TRBJ2-1, with TRBD2 matching over 7 bases. The CDR3 sequence is 17 residues long. The J segment lost 7 bases and the V segment lost 6 bases, leaving 18 bases of the junction unmatched. Germline loops: CDR1 MDHEN, CDR2 SYDVKM. This CDR3 is CASSSITQAGTRNEQFF. The CDR3 DNA follows: TGTGCCAGCAGCTCAATCACTCAAGCGGGAACCCGGAATGAGCAGTTCTTC.

CDR3 DNA sequence: TGTGGGGTCAGTGGACAGGGTGCGGAGACCCAGTACTTC. It is translated as CGVSGQGAETQYF. V is TRBV30 and J is TRBJ2-5, with 8 bases lining up with TRBD1. The CDR3 has 13 amino acids. The germline gives CDR1 GTSNPN, CDR2 SVGIG (reference sequence).